This record concerns one TCR beta chain sequence. Its recognized antigen is unknown. No much larger clone is present one base from it, and per-base qualities are unavailable. The data derive from a study of T cell responses to AZD1222 COVID-19 vaccine (dated by TCRdb to the early 2020s). About the investigation overall: A total of 240 or so trial participants underwent TCR sequencing, of whom roughly 210 had received two doses of AZD1222 and some 25 had received two doses of the MenACWY control vaccine. Trial participants were enrolled by age into subgroups of 18-55, 56-69 and 70-plus years, and 148, 28 and 57 TCR-sequenced participants, respectively, were included in these subgroups.

Between the V and J ends, shortened by 6 bases and 3 bases respectively, the junction contains 15 bases. Reading the germline V gene gives CDR1 MDHEN and CDR2 SYDVKM. Including the terminal cysteine and phenylalanine, the CDR3 comprises 14 residues. The entry retains the CDR3 DNA only, 42 bases that are in frame from base 1. The full study reports these points: Reportedly, almost half of the unique spike-specific TCRs recognized epitopes lying outside the regions that are mutated in the B.1.351 and B.1.1.7 variants. Participants were mostly white British, with more females than males. The authors suggested clonal diversity may have been underestimated. Conclusions about previously exposed vaccinees are limited because only a handful of AZD1222 recipients were SARS-CoV-2 seropositive at baseline. The 56-69-year group was small, and its depth increase did not reach significance, likely because of low power. Vaccine-associated CD4 TCRs spanned the whole spike protein, with dominant responses in regions 160-218 and 743-854. Spike-specific TCR breadth and depth rose significantly after two AZD1222 doses compared with day 0 and with MenACWY recipients. Because no day 14 peak-response samples were available, the repertoires could be characterized only after the peak T cell response.

The CDR3 regions of human TCRbeta chains were analyzed by immunosequencing. In the source study's methods: Repertoire TCRs were matched against a reference library of SARS-CoV-2-specific TCRs generated with the MIRA antigen-specificity platform. Breadth was defined as the fraction of unique TCRs that were SARS-CoV-2-associated. Depth was defined as the fraction of total T cells that were SARS-CoV-2-associated. Using the MIRA data, each spike-specific TCR was mapped to the spike region that the TCR reacts to and placed in a CD4 or CD8 class. Log10-transformed breadth and depth values were compared by one-way ANOVA with Sidak's multiple comparisons tests. This is the immuneACCESS table as TCRdb keeps it, with only in-frame sequences that have V and J called. A part of the clones is gone; compared with another copy, unresolved V genes explain less than half, and the rest is unexplained. D and trimming were read from the DNA, whereas the V and J calls and clone size are those reported in that table. Present in this sample are 70,000 to 75,000 clones, around three quarters of which were seen just once. Jointly, the top ten make up about 50% of the sample.

Interpreted using the paper, the time point label stands for: about 28 days (+/-7) after the second vaccine dose. AZD1222 recipients given second doses at about 4 weeks or at about 12 weeks were pooled, since spike-specific TCR depth and breadth were not found to differ between the two schedules. Vaccinee samples were obtained from the UK trials COV001 and COV002, which included a single-blind randomized controlled phase 2/3 trial of AZD1222 (ChAdOx1 nCoV-19) in healthy adults. Trial participant PBMC samples were collected at day 0 and day 28 after the second dose for TCRbeta chain sequencing. The receptor was derived from an adult who received the AZD1222 COVID-19 vaccine. Specimen: peripheral blood, collected 28 days after the second AZD1222 dose. This sequence uses TRBV28 and TRBJ2-7, with a tentative D gene TRBD1 over 6 matching bases. CDR3 sequence: CASSRTRGIYEQYF. At the DNA level, the sequence is TGTGCCAGCAGCCGGACAAGGGGGATCTACGAGCAGTACTTC.